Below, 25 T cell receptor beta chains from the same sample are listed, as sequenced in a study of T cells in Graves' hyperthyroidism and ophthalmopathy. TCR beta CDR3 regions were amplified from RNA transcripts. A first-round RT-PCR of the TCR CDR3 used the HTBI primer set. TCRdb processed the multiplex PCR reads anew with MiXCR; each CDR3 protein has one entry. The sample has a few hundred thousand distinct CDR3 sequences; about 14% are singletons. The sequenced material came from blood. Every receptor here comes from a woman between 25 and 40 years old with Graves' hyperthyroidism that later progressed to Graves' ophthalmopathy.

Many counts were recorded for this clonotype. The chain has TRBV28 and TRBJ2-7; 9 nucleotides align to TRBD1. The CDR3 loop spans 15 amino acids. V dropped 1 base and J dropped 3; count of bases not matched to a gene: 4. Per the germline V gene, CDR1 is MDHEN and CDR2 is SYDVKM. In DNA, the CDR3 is TGTGCCAGCAGTTTATCGGGACAGGGCCTCTACGAGCAGTACTTC. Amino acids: CASSLSGQGLYEQYF.

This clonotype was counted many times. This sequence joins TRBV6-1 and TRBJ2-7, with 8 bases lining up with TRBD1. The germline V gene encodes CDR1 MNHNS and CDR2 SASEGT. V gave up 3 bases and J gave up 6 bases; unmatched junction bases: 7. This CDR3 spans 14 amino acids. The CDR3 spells CASSDPGTGIEQYF. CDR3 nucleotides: TGTGCCAGCAGTGATCCCGGGACAGGTATCGAGCAGTACTTC.

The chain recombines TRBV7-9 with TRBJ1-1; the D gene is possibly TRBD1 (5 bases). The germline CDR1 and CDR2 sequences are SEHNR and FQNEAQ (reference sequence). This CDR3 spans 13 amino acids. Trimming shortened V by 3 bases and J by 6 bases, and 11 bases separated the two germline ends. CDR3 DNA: TGTGCCAGCAGCTTGGGGGTACTTTCTGAAGCTTTCTTT. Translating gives CASSLGVLSEAFF. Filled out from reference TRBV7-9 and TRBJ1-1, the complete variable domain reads DTGVSQNPRHKITKRGQNVTFRCDPISEHNRLYWYRQTLGQGPEFLTYFQNEAQLEKSRLLSDRFSAERPKGSFSTLEIQRTEQGDSAMYLCASSLGVLSEAFFGQGTRLTVV.

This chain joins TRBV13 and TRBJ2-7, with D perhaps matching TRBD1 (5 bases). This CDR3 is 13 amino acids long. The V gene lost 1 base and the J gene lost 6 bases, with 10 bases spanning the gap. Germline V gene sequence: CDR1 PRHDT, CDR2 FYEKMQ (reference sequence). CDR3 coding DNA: TGTGCCAGCAGCTTAGAAAGACAGAGCGAGCAGTACTTC. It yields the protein CASSLERQSEQYF.

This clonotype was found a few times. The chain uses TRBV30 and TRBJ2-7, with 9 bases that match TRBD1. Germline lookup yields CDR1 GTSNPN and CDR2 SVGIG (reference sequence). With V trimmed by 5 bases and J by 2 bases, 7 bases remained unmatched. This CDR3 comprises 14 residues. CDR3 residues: CAWGDRVIPYEQYF. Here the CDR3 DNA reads TGTGCCTGGGGGGACAGGGTAATCCCCTACGAGCAGTACTTC.

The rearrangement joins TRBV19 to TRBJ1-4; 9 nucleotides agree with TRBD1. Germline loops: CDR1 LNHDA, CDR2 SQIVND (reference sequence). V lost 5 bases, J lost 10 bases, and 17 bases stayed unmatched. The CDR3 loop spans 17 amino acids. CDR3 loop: CASSSRGTGSDTVKLFF. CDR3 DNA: TGTGCCAGTAGTTCCAGAGGGACAGGGTCGGATACGGTAAAACTGTTTTTT.

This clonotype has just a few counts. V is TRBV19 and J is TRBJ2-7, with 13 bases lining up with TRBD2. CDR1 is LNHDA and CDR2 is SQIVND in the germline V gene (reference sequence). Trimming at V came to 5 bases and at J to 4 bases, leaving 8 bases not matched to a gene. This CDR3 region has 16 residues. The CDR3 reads CASSLWTSGSSYEQYF. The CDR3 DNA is TGTGCCAGTAGTTTGTGGACTAGCGGGAGTAGTTACGAGCAGTACTTC.

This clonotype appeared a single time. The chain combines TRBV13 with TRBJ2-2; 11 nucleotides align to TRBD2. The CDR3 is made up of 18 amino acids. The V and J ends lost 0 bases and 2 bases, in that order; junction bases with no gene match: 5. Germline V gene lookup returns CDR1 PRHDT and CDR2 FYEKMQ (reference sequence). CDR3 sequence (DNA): TGTGCCAGCAGCTTAGGAGGGCTAGCGGGAGGAAACACCGGGGAGCTGTTTTTT. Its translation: CASSLGGLAGGNTGELFF.

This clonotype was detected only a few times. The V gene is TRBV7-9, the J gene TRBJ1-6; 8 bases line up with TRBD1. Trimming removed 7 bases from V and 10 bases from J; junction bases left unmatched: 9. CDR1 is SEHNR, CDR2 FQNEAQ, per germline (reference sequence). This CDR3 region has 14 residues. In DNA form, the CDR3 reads TGTGCCAGCACCCAGCAGGGGGCTGGGTCACCCCTCCACTTT. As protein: CASTQQGAGSPLHF. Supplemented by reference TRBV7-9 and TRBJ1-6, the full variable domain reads DTGVSQNPRHKITKRGQNVTFRCDPISEHNRLYWYRQTLGQGPEFLTYFQNEAQLEKSRLLSDRFSAERPKGSFSTLEIQRTEQGDSAMYLCASTQQGAGSPLHFGNGTRLTVT.

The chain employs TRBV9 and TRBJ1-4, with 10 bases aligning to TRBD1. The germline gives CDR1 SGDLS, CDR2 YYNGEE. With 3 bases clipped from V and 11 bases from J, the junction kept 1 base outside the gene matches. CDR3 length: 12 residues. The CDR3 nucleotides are TGTGCCAGCAGCGGGGACAGGGGCAAACTGTTTTTT. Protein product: CASSGDRGKLFF.

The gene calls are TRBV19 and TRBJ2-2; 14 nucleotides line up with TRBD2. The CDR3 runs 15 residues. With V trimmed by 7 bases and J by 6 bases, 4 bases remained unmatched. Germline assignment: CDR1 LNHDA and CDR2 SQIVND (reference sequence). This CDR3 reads CASTPGLAGAGELFF. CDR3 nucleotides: TGTGCCAGTACCCCGGGACTAGCGGGAGCCGGGGAGCTGTTTTTT.

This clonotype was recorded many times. The CDR3 reads CASSTGTSGRWEQFF. The DNA for the CDR3 is TGTGCCAGTAGTACTGGGACTAGCGGGAGGTGGGAGCAGTTCTTC. This chain uses TRBV19 with TRBJ2-1; the match to TRBD2 covers 15 bases. This CDR3 has 15 amino acids. The V gene's germline CDR1 is LNHDA and CDR2 SQIVND (reference sequence). Germline trimming cut 4 bases from V and 10 bases from J; bases unmatched to any gene: 5.

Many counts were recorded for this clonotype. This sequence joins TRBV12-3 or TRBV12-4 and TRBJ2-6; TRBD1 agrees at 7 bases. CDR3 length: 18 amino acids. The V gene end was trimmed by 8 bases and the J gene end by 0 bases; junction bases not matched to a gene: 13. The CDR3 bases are TGTGCCAGCGGCGTTCCGGGACAGCTAAGCTCTGGGGCCAACGTCCTGACTTTC. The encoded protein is CASGVPGQLSSGANVLTF.

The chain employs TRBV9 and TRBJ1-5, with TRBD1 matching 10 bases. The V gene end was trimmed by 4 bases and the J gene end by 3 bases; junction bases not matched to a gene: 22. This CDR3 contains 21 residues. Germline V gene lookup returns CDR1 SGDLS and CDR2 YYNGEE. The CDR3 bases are TGTGCCAGCAGCTCCGGAGGCGCGAAGGGACAGGGGAGATATCCCAATCAGCCCCAGCATTTT. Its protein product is CASSSGGAKGQGRYPNQPQHF. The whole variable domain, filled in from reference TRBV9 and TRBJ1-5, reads DSGVTQTPKHLITATGQRVTLRCSPRSGDLSVYWYQQSLDQGLQFLIQYYNGEERAKGNILERFSAQQFPDLHSELNLSSLELGDSALYFCASSSGGAKGQGRYPNQPQHFGDGTRLSIL.

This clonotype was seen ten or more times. The DNA of the CDR3 is TGTGCTAGTGGTTCCGATGGGACAGGGCCCAACACCGGGGAGCTGTTTTTT. It codes for CASGSDGTGPNTGELFF. J is TRBJ2-2 and V is TRBV12-5; the match to TRBD1 covers 9 bases. The germline CDR1 and CDR2 sequences are LGHNT and FRNRAP. The CDR3 runs to 17 residues. V gave up 4 bases and J gave up 2 bases; unmatched junction bases: 8.

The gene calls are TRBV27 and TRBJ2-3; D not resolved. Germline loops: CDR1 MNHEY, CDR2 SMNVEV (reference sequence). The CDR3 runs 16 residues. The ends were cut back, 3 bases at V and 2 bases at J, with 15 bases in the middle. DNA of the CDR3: TGTGCCAGCAGTTTTATCCAGCCATATAACACAGATACGCAGTATTTT. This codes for CASSFIQPYNTDTQYF.

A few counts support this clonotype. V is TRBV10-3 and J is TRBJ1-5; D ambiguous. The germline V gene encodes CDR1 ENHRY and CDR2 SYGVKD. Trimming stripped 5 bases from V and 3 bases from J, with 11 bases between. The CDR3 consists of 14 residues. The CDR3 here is CAISKASNNQPQHF. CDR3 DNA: TGTGCCATCAGTAAAGCTAGTAACAATCAGCCCCAGCATTTT.

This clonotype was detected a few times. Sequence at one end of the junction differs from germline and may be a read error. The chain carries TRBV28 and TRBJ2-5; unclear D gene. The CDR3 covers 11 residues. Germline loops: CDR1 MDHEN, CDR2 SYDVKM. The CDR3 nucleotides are TGTGCCAGCAGTGAACTGGAGACCCGGTACTTC. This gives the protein CASSELETRYF.

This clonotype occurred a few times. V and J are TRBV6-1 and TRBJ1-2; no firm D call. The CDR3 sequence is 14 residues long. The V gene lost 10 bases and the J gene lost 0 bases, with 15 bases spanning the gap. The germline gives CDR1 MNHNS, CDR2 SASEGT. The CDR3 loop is CATGRSGANYGYTF. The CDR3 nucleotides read TGTGCCACCGGACGCTCGGGTGCTAACTATGGCTACACCTTC.

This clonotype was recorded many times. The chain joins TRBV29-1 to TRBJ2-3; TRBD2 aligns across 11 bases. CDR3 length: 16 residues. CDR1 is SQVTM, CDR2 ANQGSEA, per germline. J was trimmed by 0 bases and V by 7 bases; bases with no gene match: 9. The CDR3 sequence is CSAGTSGSSSTDTQYF. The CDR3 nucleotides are TGCAGCGCCGGGACTAGCGGCTCGTCTAGCACAGATACGCAGTATTTT.

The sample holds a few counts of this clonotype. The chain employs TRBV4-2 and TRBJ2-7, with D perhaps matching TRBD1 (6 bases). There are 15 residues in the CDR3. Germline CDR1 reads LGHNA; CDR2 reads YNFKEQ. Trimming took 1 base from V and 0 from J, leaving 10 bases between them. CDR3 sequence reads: CASSQGDTLSYEQYF. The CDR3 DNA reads TGTGCCAGCAGCCAAGGGGACACCCTCTCCTACGAGCAGTACTTC.

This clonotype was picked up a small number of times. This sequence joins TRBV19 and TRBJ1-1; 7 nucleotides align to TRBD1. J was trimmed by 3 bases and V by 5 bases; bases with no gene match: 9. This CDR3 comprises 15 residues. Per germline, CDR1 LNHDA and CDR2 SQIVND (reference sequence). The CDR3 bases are TGTGCCAGTAGTTTGAGGGGGCCAGAGGACACTGAAGCTTTCTTT. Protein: CASSLRGPEDTEAFF. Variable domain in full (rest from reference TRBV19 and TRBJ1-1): DGGITQSPKYLFRKEGQNVTLSCEQNLNHDAMYWYRQDPGQGLRLIYYSQIVNDFQKGDIAEGYSVSREKKESFPLTVTSAQKNPTAFYLCASSLRGPEDTEAFFGQGTRLTVV.

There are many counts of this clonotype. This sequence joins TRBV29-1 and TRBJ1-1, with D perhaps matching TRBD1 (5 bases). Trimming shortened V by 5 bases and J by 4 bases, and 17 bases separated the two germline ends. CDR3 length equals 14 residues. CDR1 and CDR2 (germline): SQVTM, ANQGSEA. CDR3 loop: CSVQGVVGTTEAFF. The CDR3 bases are TGCAGCGTTCAAGGGGTGGTAGGGACCACTGAAGCTTTCTTT.

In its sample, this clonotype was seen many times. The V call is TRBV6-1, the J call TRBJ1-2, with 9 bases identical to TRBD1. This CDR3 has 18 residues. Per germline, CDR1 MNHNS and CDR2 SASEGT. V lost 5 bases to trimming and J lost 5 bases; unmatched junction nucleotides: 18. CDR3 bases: TGTGCCAGCAGTAAGACCCCCGGGACAGGGTATGGATTTTATGGCTACACCTTC. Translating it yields CASSKTPGTGYGFYGYTF.

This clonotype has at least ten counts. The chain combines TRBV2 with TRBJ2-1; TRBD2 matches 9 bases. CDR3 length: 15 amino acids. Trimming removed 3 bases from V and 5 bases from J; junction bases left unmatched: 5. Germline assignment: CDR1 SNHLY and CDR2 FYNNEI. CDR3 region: CASSEASGDDNEQFF. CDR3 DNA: TGTGCCAGCAGTGAGGCTAGCGGGGACGACAATGAGCAGTTCTTC.